This T cell receptor beta chain originates from a study of cytomegalovirus exposure and HLA in healthy donors listed by TCRdb under 2017. General notes on the study: An earlier analysis of about 560 of the donors reported 276 Gb of sequence data and 95 million to 120 million unique TCR beta sequences obtained from 150 million to 200 million T cells. Approximately 300 gigabases of sequencing data and around 88 million unique TCR sequences made up an early release that covered 640 HLA-typed donors. Of the roughly 410 genotyped donors, 75% to 85% were placed in the genetic ancestry cluster associated with self-reported Caucasian donors. The study was designed to test whether signatures of past pathogen exposure could be identified by cataloging public T cell receptors. The study profiled the T cell repertoires of hundreds of subjects by immunosequencing and related them to cytomegalovirus serostatus. Besides the first cohort of approximately 710 subjects, a separate validation cohort made up of roughly 130 different subjects was used. To predict cytomegalovirus infection status, the study combined high-throughput TCR immunosequencing, statistical association of individual TCRs with disease status, and machine learning. In a later analysis, previously published TCR beta repertoires from hundreds of donors were re-analyzed and high-resolution HLA genotyping was added so that TCR occurrence patterns could be studied. The later analysis used no new phenotypic data to find candidate immune exposures, relying instead on TCR beta sequences and their occurrence across donors. An earlier analysis of fewer than 750 of the donors used high-throughput TCR beta sequencing to judge whether each TCR beta V gene segment behaved as functional or pseudogenic. Donor age, sex, ethnicity and CMV serostatus were compiled together with the repertoire data. In a later genetic analysis, genome-wide SNP genotypes for about 65% of the roughly 700 donors were used, and that subset was treated as a discovery cohort. All discovery cohort repertoires had been generated using a single sequencing platform. HLA typing included class I and class II loci at four-digit resolution. The number of donors typed differed by locus, with roughly 620-630 for A, B, C, DRB1 and DQB1, around 500 for DQA1, approximately 570 for DPA1, and approximately 470 for DPB1. Because of strong linkage in the cohort, roughly five DR-DQ haplotypes were treated as single units for association and clustering. Among several hundred genotyped donors of the cohort, an average of roughly 230,000 unique TCR beta nucleotide sequences was sequenced per donor, of which 15% to 20% were non-productive.

The method behind the library was the immunoSEQ multiplex PCR assay. The multiplex PCR relied on a mix of 60 forward primers for TCR Vbeta segments and 13 reverse primers for TCR Jbeta segments. Amplification of the CDR3 region of rearranged TCR beta genes was performed with a multiplex PCR assay on genomic DNA. On the Illumina HiSeq System, the amplified TCR beta libraries were sequenced as 87-base-pair reads. The paper's data handling went like this. Across the 500 to 850 repertoires, a later analysis counted 80 million or so unique TCR beta chains, around 10 million of which were shared by at least two donors. Raw reads were error-corrected and collapsed into unique sequences with a nearest-neighbor algorithm that merged closely related sequences to remove PCR and sequencing errors. Alignment of CDR3 sequences to IMGT reference sequences was used to assign V, D and J gene segments. For a sequence to be retained, a match of at least six nucleotides to both a V gene segment and a J gene segment was required. Rearrangements were called productive when the CDR3 lacked stop codons and stayed in frame with V and J; all others were non-productive. Following IMGT convention, CDR3 was defined as the stretch from the second conserved V-encoded cysteine up to the conserved J-encoded phenylalanine. The earlier analysis of roughly 590 of the donors excluded any sequence lacking an unambiguous match to a single V gene segment. In an earlier analysis of a few hundred of the donors, a V segment was called functional when productive rearrangements were above 56.7%, and segregating when the standard deviation between donors exceeded 5%. A statistical classification framework was built for diagnosing cytomegalovirus status from the catalog of TCR beta chain sequences. V and J gene assignment, in a later analysis, came from comparing TCR nucleotide sequences with IMGT/GENE-DB human TR gene sequences. In a later analysis, CDR3 sequences and most-parsimonious VDJ recombination scenarios were assigned using the TCRdist pipeline. In a later analysis, every TCR beta chain was defined by the combination of its CDR3 amino acid sequence and its V-gene family, and reads without a unique V-gene family were dropped. A later analysis removed several hundred highly shared, low-generation-probability nucleotide sequences to deal with suspected cross-contamination and a sequencing artifact. In a later analysis, a clonal expansion index was calculated for each public chain from normalized within-repertoire ranks of inferred template counts. In a later analysis, generation probabilities were computed using a VDJ recombination model fitted to out-of-frame rearrangements, and the results were checked against IGoR. In a later analysis, hypergeometric tests were used to score TCR-TCR, TCR-HLA and TCR-CMV co-occurrence, with a repertoire-size bias correction applied to TCR pairs. A later analysis estimated false discovery rates by permuting HLA or CMV assignments 20 times. In a later analysis, co-occurring TCRs were grouped with DBSCAN, and TCRdist sequence similarity was added when clustering was performed within HLA-allele-positive subsets. Repertoires with fewer than 30,000 or more than 120,000 public chains were left out of co-occurrence clustering, as were about 5 repertoires with anomalous nucleotide sharing. TCRdb carries this immuneACCESS record with in-frame sequences only. Its versions omit some clonotypes, under half of them owing to an unresolved V gene in the studies checked, with the rest unexplained. V and J calls and clone size come straight from that table; D and trimming were deduced from the DNA. Here the sample has 110,000 to 150,000 clones; nearly 80% occur a single time. The top ten constitute 5.1% of the sample.

Of note for this clone: Its recognized antigen is unknown. No base-level quality is on record; no much larger clone is a single base apart.

Per the germline V gene, SQVTM is the CDR1 and ANQGSEA is the CDR2. From cysteine to phenylalanine, the CDR3 is 12 amino acids long. Only CDR3 DNA is held: 36 bases, read in frame from base 1. The junction carries 10 bases between V and J, which are trimmed by 7 bases and 0 bases respectively. In total, approximately 610 healthy bone marrow donors made up the cohort. At the time of sampling, all cohort members were nominally healthy, though unrecorded immune exposures were likely present. The donor was CMV seronegative and belonged to the group of more than 300 seronegative cohort members. A peripheral blood sample was provided by each donor, and peripheral blood mononuclear cells were used for TCR beta sequencing. Genomic DNA extraction from the blood cell samples was performed with the Qiagen DNeasy Blood Extraction Kit. Results and caveats for the whole study, not just this receptor: Only TCR beta chains were sequenced in this cohort, and the absence of alpha or paired-chain data limited detectable features. A further reported finding was that TCR beta sequences accurately predicted the HLA-A and HLA-B alleles for most subjects in the first cohort. When HLA alleles, especially DR and DQ, strongly co-occurred, TCR associations were difficult to assign to individual alleles. For the cohort, immune exposure information was limited to CMV serostatus. In both the original and validation cohorts, the classifier was reported to diagnose cytomegalovirus status with high specificity and sensitivity. A later analysis reported that several top co-occurrence clusters appeared linked to parvovirus B19, influenza, CMV and Epstein-Barr virus. The sequencing pipeline was judged likely to have produced a cluster of highly shared sequence variants as a technical artifact. In a later analysis, most CMV-associated TCR beta chains were found to appear HLA-restricted, with HLA associations seemingly driven largely by CMV exposure. The authors suggested that the approach could potentially be generalized to other disease states and immunological phenotypes. Sequencing depth was assumed to be roughly uniform across donors in the presence/absence analyses, though that assumption may not hold. In a later genetic analysis, a missense DCLRE1C variant was associated with V-gene and J-gene trimming of TCR beta chains, and the association was replicated in an independent cohort. Broadly in line with IMGT annotations, most TCR beta V segments showed up in productive rearrangements about 87% or about 30% of the time in an earlier analysis of 587 of the donors. A later analysis found that TCR association rates varied across HLA loci, with DRB1 alleles showing the most associated TCRs and HLA-C alleles the fewest. Because counts were too low, approximately 15 rarely observed V segments, including chromosome 9 orphons, were excluded from the earlier analysis of several hundred of the donors. At a false discovery rate of 0.05, a later analysis linked roughly 17,000 TCR beta sequences to specific HLA alleles. The 87-base-pair reads could not distinguish some IMGT-functional V segments, including TRBV6-2 and TRBV6-3, so those segments were excluded. A later genetic analysis reported fewer N-insertions in productive TCRs among donors in an Asian-associated ancestry cluster than the roughly 620-donor mean. Across donors, most TCR sequences were observed very rarely, whereas some public TCRs were present in many individuals. Because HLA typing was missing for some donors at each locus, association tests included only the typed subset. The study gave a list of 150 to 200 TCR beta chains associated with cytomegalovirus. Compared with equally common non-associated chains, HLA-associated TCR beta chains in a later analysis were more clonally expanded and had lower generation probabilities. A few of the identified cytomegalovirus-associated TCR beta chains were confirmed in vitro to be specific for cytomegalovirus antigens. Correlated functional status among segregating V segments might be attributable to linkage disequilibrium, but an unknown experimental factor could not be ruled out.

Sequenced sample: PBMCs. Recombination linked TRBV29-1 to TRBJ2-7; no D gene can be assigned with confidence. The receptor comes from a male donor in good health and CMV-seronegative. The CDR3 amino acid sequence is: CSAGQSSYEQYF. The nucleotides read TGCAGCGCTGGGCAGAGCTCCTACGAGCAGTACTTC.